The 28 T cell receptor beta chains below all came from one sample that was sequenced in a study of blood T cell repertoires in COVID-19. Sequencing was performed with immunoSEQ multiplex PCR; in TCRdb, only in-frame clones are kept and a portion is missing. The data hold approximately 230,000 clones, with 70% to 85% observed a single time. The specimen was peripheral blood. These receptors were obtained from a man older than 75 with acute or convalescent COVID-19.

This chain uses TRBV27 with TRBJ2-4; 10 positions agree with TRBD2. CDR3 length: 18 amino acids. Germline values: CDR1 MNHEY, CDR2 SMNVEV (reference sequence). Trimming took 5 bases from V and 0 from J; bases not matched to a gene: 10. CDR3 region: CASSHTGTSVLAKNIQYF. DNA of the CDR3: TGTGCCAGCAGTCATACCGGGACTAGCGTCCTAGCCAAAAACATTCAGTACTTC.

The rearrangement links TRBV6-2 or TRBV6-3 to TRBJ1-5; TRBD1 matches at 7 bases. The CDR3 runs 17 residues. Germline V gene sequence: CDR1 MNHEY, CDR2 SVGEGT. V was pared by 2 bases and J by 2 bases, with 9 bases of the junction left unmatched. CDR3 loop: CASSYGQGVYGNQPQHF. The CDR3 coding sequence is TGTGCCAGCAGTTACGGGCAGGGGGTATATGGCAATCAGCCCCAGCATTTT.

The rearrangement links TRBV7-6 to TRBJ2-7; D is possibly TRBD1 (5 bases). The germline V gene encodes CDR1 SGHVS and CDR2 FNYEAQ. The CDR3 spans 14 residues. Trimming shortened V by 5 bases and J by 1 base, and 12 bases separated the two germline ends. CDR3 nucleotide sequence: TGTGCCAGCAGCCGTAGTCAGGGTTCCTACGAGCAGTACTTC. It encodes CASSRSQGSYEQYF.

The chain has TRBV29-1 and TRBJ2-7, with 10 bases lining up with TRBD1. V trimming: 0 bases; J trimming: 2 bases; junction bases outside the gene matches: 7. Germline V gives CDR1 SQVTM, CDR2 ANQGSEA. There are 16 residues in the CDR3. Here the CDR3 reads CSVEDRRTGGTYEQYF. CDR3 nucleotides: TGCAGCGTTGAAGATCGGAGGACAGGGGGGACCTACGAGCAGTACTTC.

CDR3 DNA sequence: TGTGCCAGCAGCTTGGTAGGGGATGAGCAGTTCTTC. Translation: CASSLVGDEQFF. The V call is TRBV7-9, the J call TRBJ2-1; D is perhaps TRBD1 (5 bases). This CDR3 spans 12 amino acids. CDR1 and CDR2 from the germline V gene are SEHNR and FQNEAQ (reference sequence). Trimming removed 3 bases from V and 8 bases from J, with 8 bases in between.

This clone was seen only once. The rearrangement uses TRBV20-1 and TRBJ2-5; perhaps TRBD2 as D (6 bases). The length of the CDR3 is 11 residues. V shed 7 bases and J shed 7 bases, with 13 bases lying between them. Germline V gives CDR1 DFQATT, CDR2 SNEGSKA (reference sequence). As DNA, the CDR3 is TGCAGTGTCGAACGGGGGATGACCCAGTACTTC. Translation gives CSVERGMTQYF.

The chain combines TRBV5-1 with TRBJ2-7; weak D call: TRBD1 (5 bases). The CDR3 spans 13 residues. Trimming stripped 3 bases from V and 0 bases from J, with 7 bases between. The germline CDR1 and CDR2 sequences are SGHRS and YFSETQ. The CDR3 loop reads CASSSTGSYEQYF. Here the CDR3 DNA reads TGCGCCAGCAGCTCTACAGGCTCCTACGAGCAGTACTTC.

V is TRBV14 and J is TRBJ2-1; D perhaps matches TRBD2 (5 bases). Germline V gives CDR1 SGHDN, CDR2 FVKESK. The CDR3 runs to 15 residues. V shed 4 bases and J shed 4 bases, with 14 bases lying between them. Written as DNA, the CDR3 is TGTGCCAGCAGCCCCCGAGGGAATCGGTACAATGAGCAGTTCTTC. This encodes CASSPRGNRYNEQFF.

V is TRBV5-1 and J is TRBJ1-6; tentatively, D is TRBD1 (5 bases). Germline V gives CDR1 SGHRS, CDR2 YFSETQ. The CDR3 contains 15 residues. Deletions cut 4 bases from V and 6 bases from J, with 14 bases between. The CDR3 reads CASSVGAGSNSPLHF. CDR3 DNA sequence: TGCGCCAGCAGCGTTGGGGCAGGTTCTAATTCACCCCTCCACTTT.

CDR3 sequence (DNA): TGTGCCAGCAGCCCGACAGGACCGGGGGGCTACACCTTC. The encoded protein is CASSPTGPGGYTF. The chain links TRBV7-9 to TRBJ1-2, with D possibly TRBD1 on 6 matching bases. The CDR3 spans 13 residues. Germline lookup yields CDR1 SEHNR and CDR2 FQNEAQ (reference sequence). V was cut by 5 bases and J by 8 bases, with 15 bases left in between. Filled out from reference TRBV7-9 and TRBJ1-2, the complete variable domain reads DTGVSQNPRHKITKRGQNVTFRCDPISEHNRLYWYRQTLGQGPEFLTYFQNEAQLEKSRLLSDRFSAERPKGSFSTLEIQRTEQGDSAMYLCASSPTGPGGYTFGSGTRLTVV.

CDR3: CAWSGGRPARYF. The CDR3 coding sequence is TGTGCCTGGAGTGGAGGCCGTCCAGCCCGGTATTTT. The chain combines TRBV30 with TRBJ2-3; D remains ambiguous. CDR3 size: 12 residues. Germline-derived CDR1 and CDR2 are GTSNPN and SVGIG (reference sequence). Trimming stripped 1 base from V and 14 bases from J, with 16 bases between. Variable domain in full (rest from reference TRBV30 and TRBJ2-3): SQTIHQWPATLVQPVGSPLSLECTVEGTSNPNLYWYRQAAGRGLQLLFYSVGIGQISSEVPQNLSASRPQDRQFILSSKKLLLSDSGFYLCAWSGGRPARYFGPGTRLTVL.

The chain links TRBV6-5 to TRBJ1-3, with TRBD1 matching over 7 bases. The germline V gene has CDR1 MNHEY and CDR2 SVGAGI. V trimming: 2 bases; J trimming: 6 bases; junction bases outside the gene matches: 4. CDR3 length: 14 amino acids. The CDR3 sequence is CASSYGQAENTIYF. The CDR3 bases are TGTGCCAGCAGTTACGGACAGGCTGAAAACACCATATATTTT.

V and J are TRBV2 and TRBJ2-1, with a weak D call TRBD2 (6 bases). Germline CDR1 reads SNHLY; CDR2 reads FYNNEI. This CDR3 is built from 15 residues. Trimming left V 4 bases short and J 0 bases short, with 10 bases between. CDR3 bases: TGTGCCAGCAGTGTGGAGGGCAGCTCCTACAATGAGCAGTTCTTC. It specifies CASSVEGSSYNEQFF.

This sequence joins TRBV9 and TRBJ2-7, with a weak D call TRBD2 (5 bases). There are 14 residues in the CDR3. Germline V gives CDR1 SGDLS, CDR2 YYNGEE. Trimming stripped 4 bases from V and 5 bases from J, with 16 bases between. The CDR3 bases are TGTGCCAGCAGCTCCTTCGGGGTGACGGACGAGCAGTACTTC. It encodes CASSSFGVTDEQYF.

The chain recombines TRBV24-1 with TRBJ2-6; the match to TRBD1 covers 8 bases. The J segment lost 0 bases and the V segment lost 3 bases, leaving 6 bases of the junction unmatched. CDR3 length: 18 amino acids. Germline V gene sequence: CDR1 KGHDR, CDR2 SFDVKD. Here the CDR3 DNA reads TGTGCCACCAGTGATGCAGGGGGCCCTTTCTCTGGGGCCAACGTCCTGACTTTC. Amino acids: CATSDAGGPFSGANVLTF.

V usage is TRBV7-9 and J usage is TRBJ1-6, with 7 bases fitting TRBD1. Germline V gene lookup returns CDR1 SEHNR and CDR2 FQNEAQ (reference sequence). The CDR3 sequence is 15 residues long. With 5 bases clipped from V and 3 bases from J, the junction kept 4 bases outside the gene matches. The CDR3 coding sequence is TGTGCCAGCAGCGCTCGACAGGGCTATAATTCACCCCTCCACTTT. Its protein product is CASSARQGYNSPLHF.

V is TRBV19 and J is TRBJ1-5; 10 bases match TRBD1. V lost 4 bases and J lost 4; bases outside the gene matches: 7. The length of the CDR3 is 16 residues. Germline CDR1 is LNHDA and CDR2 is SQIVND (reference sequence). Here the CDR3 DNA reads TGTGCCAGTAGTAGGGACAGGGGAGGACCAAATCAGCCCCAGCATTTT. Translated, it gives CASSRDRGGPNQPQHF. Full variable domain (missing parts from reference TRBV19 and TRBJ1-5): DGGITQSPKYLFRKEGQNVTLSCEQNLNHDAMYWYRQDPGQGLRLIYYSQIVNDFQKGDIAEGYSVSREKKESFPLTVTSAQKNPTAFYLCASSRDRGGPNQPQHFGDGTRLSIL.

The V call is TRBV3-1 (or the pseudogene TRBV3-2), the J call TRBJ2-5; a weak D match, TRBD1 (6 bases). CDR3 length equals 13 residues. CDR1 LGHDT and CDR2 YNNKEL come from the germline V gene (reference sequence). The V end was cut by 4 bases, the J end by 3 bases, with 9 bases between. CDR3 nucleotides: TGTGCCAGCAGCCCAGGACAGAAAGAGACCCAGTACTTC. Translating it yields CASSPGQKETQYF.

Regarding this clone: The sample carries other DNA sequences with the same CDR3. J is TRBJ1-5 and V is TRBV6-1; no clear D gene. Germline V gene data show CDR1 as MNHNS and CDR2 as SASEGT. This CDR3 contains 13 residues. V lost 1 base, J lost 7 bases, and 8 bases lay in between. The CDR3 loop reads CASSEDRGQPQHF. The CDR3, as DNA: TGTGCCAGCAGTGAAGATAGAGGACAGCCCCAGCATTTT.

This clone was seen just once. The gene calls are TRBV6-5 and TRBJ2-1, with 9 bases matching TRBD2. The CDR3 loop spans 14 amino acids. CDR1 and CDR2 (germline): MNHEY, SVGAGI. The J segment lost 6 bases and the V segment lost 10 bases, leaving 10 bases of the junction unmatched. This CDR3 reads CATMTSGTGNEQFF. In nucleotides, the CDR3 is TGTGCCACCATGACTAGCGGTACAGGCAATGAGCAGTTCTTC.

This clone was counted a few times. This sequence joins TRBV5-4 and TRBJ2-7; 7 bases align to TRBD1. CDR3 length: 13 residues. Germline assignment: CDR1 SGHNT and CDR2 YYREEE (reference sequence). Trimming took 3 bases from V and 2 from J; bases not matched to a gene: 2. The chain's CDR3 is CASSWTGTYEQYF. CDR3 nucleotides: TGTGCCAGCAGCTGGACAGGAACCTACGAGCAGTACTTC.

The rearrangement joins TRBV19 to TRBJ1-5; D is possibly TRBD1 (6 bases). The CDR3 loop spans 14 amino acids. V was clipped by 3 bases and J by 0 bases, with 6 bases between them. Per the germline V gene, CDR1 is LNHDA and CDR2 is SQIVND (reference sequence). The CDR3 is CASSMGHSNQPQHF. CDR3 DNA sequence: TGTGCCAGTAGTATGGGACATAGCAATCAGCCCCAGCATTTT.

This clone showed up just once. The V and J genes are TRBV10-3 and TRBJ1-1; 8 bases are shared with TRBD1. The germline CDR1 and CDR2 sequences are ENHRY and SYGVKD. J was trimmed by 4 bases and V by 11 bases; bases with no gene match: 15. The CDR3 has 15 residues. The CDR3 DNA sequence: TGTGCCCCCAGACAGACAGGGGCCCAGGGCACTGAAGCTTTCTTT. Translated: CAPRQTGAQGTEAFF.

The CDR3 sequence: CASSFDEGRGYTF. The CDR3 DNA sequence: TGTGCCAGCAGCTTCGACGAGGGCCGGGGCTACACCTTC. The chain combines TRBV5-4 with TRBJ1-2, with D unresolved. The CDR3 spans 13 residues. Trimming removed 2 bases from V and 8 bases from J, with 13 bases in between. The germline V gene encodes CDR1 SGHNT and CDR2 YYREEE (reference sequence).

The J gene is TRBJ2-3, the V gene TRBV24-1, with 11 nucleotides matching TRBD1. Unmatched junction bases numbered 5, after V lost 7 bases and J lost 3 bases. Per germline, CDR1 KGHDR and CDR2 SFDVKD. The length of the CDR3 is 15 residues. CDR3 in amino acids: CATSLDRGQTDTQYF. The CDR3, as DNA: TGTGCCACCAGCCTGGACAGGGGGCAGACAGATACGCAGTATTTT.

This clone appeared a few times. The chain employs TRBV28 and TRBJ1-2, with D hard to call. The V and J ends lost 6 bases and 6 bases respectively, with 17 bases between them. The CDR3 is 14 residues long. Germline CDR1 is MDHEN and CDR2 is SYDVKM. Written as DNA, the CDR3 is TGTGCCAGCAGCGCCCTGGTAGAGATCCATGGCTACACCTTC. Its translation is CASSALVEIHGYTF.

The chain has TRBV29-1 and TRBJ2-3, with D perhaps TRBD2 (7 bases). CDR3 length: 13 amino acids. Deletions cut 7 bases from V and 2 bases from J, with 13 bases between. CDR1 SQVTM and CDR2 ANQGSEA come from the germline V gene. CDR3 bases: TGCAGCGGATTTCGGGGGGCCACAGATACGCAGTATTTT. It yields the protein CSGFRGATDTQYF.

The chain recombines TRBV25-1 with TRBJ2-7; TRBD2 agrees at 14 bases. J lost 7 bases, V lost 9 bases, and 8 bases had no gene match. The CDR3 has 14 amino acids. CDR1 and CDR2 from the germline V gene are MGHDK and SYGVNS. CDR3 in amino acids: CASPGLAGENEQYF. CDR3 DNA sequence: TGTGCCAGTCCGGGACTAGCGGGAGAGAATGAGCAGTACTTC.